The rows below give T cell receptor beta chains drawn from one sample of a study of ipilimumab plus nivolumab after autologous stem cell transplantation. TCRdb keeps only in-frame clones here, not all; method: immunoSEQ multiplex PCR. This sample has 40,000 to 45,000 clones, with nearly 95% found just once. Sequencing was performed on PBMCs, taken in a trial of ipilimumab plus nivolumab as post-transplant consolidation. The receptors derive from a male donor with multiple myeloma. The CDR3 runs from the conserved cysteine through the conserved F or W. Fields, in order: CDR3 length, D gene, J gene, clone size, V gene, CDR3 DNA, CDR3 protein. The D gene is left open where the match is weak. A row's size may be missing; if present it is once, few, many or a size class.

>12|NA|TRBJ2-7|few|TRBV28
TGTGCCAGCAGGCCCCCGGGGTACGAGCAGTACTTC
CASRPPGYEQYF
>15|NA|TRBJ2-7|NA|TRBV6-5
TGTGCCAGCAGTTACTTAGGACAGAGCTCCTACGAGCAGTACTTC
CASSYLGQSSYEQYF
>14|NA|TRBJ2-2|NA|TRBV4-1
TGCGCCAGCAGCCCAGGCCCAGGGACAGGGGAGCTGTTTTTT
CASSPGPGTGELFF
>14|NA|TRBJ2-3|once|TRBV11-3
TGTGCCAGCAGCTTAAGCCGTAGCACAGATACGCAGTATTTT
CASSLSRSTDTQYF
>14|NA|TRBJ2-3|once|TRBV19
TGTGCCAGTAGTAAGGGCAGTGGAACAGATACGCAGTATTTT
CASSKGSGTDTQYF
>15|TRBD1|TRBJ2-1|NA|TRBV15
TGTGCCACCAGACCCACAGGGGGCGCCTACAATGAGCAGTTCTTC
CATRPTGGAYNEQFF
>18|TRBD2|TRBJ2-3|NA|TRBV18
TGTGCCAGCTCACCCGGACTAGCGGGAGGGGGGAGCACAGATACGCAGTATTTT
CASSPGLAGGGSTDTQYF
>16|NA|TRBJ2-7|NA|TRBV19
TGTGCCAGTCCCAAGGGACCAAGTGGAAGTGGCGACGAGCAGTACTTC
CASPKGPSGSGDEQYF
>14|NA|TRBJ1-1|NA|TRBV19
TGTGCCAGTAGTATAGGGAGGGCGGGGACTGAAGCTTTCTTT
CASSIGRAGTEAFF
>14|NA|TRBJ1-3|NA|TRBV9
TGTGCCAGCAGCGTAGTGGGATCTGGAAACACCATATATTTT
CASSVVGSGNTIYF
>13|NA|TRBJ2-5|NA|TRBV28
TGTGCCAGCAGGACAGCCCCCAAAGAGACCCAGTACTTC
CASRTAPKETQYF
>14|NA|TRBJ1-2|NA|TRBV7-9
TGTGCCAGCAGCTTAGATCTCAGCTTCTATGGCTACACCTTC
CASSLDLSFYGYTF
>13|NA|TRBJ1-2|NA|TRBV7-8
TGTGCCAGCAGCTGGGATCCTAACTATGGCTACACCTTC
CASSWDPNYGYTF
>17|TRBD2|TRBJ2-2|NA|TRBV9
TGTGCCAGCAGCGCGCGTGGGCGCGGGGGGGGAACCGGGGAGCTGTTTTTT
CASSARGRGGGTGELFF
>15|TRBD1|TRBJ2-5|NA|TRBV14
TGTGCCAGCAGCCACCGGACAGGCCTCAGGGAGACCCAGTACTTC
CASSHRTGLRETQYF
>13|NA|TRBJ1-6|NA|TRBV21-1
TGTGCCAGCAGCGTCTGGGTAAATCGACCCCTCCACTTT
CASSVWVNRPLHF
>16|TRBD1|TRBJ1-3|NA|TRBV6-1
TGTGCCAGCAGTGAAGCGCTTCCAGGGGGTGGAAACACCATATATTTT
CASSEALPGGGNTIYF
>18|TRBD2|TRBJ2-3|NA|TRBV7-9
TGTGCCAGCAGCCCTTTAAGCGAGACTAGCGGGATCACAGATACGCAGTATTTT
CASSPLSETSGITDTQYF
>15|TRBD2|TRBJ2-3|NA|TRBV9
TGTGCCAGCAGTGCAAGAGCGGGGGGGACAGATACGCAGTATTTT
CASSARAGGTDTQYF
>14|NA|TRBJ2-5|NA|TRBV5-1
TGCGCCAGCAGCTTGAGTCAGGGGAGAGAGACCCAGTACTTC
CASSLSQGRETQYF
>18|NA|TRBJ2-1|NA|TRBV7-8
TGTGCCAGCAGCTTAAGTCGGCTCGGCAGAGGCTCCTACAATGAGCAGTTCTTC
CASSLSRLGRGSYNEQFF
>14|TRBD2|TRBJ2-1|NA|TRBV6-1
TGTGCCAGCGTAAGGGCGGGAGCCGGGAATGAGCAGTTCTTC
CASVRAGAGNEQFF
>14|NA|TRBJ1-1|NA|TRBV11-2
TGTGCCAGCAGCTTTTACGGAGTGAACACTGAAGCTTTCTTT
CASSFYGVNTEAFF
>12|NA|TRBJ2-7|once|TRBV30
TGTGCCTGGAGTAAGGGGCGGTACGAGCAGTACTTC
CAWSKGRYEQYF
>15|TRBD2|TRBJ2-1|NA|TRBV7-6
TGTGCCAGCAGCTTATTTCTAGCGGCTTACAATGAGCAGTTCTTC
CASSLFLAAYNEQFF
>13|NA|TRBJ2-7|NA|TRBV7-9
TGTGCCAGCAGGGACTCTTTAACCTACGAGCAGTACTTC
CASRDSLTYEQYF